The next 11 T cell receptor beta chains were all read from a single sample in a study of shared clonotypes between healthy human individuals. The repertoire was sequenced with immunoSEQ multiplex PCR; TCRdb's copy has only in-frame clones and lacks some. The table has 450,000 to 650,000 clones, about 80% seen once. The sample was PBMCs. The receptors were sampled from a woman in her forties in good health. Some clones in this sample may be carry-over from other donors' samples.

This clone was counted only a few times. The CDR3 region is CASSPDRGNYEQYF. CDR3 in DNA: TGTGCCAGCAGTCCTGACAGGGGGAACTACGAGCAGTACTTC. V usage is TRBV27 and J usage is TRBJ2-7; 9 bases align to TRBD1. The CDR3 runs to 14 residues. V gave up 5 bases and J gave up 3 bases; unmatched junction bases: 5. CDR1 MNHEY and CDR2 SMNVEV come from the germline V gene (reference sequence).

The V and J genes are TRBV2 and TRBJ1-5, with D maybe TRBD1 (6 bases). Germline V gives CDR1 SNHLY, CDR2 FYNNEI. V was cut by 6 bases and J by 4 bases, with 16 bases left in between. The CDR3 runs 15 residues. CDR3 sequence reads: CASRQGPQVNQPQHF. CDR3 sequence (DNA): TGTGCCAGCAGGCAGGGGCCCCAGGTTAATCAGCCCCAGCATTTT.

As regards this clone: The junction departs from the called germline gene at one end, perhaps through a read error. V gene TRBV5-1 combines with J gene TRBJ1-6, with a tentative D call TRBD1 (5 bases). CDR1 is SGHRS, CDR2 YFSETQ, per germline. The CDR3 length is 14 residues. CDR3 sequence (DNA): TGCGCCAGCAGCCGGGGACTCTATGATTCACCCCTCCACTTT. This gives the protein CASSRGLYDSPLHF.

The rearrangement joins TRBV6-1 to TRBJ2-2; 10 bases are shared with TRBD2. The CDR3 loop spans 16 amino acids. In germline, CDR1 is MNHNS, CDR2 SASEGT. Germline trimming cut 4 bases from V and 4 bases from J; bases unmatched to any gene: 6. The CDR3 DNA sequence: TGTGCCAGCAGTGGGCCCAGCGGGAGGGCCACCGGGGAGCTGTTTTTT. Its translation: CASSGPSGRATGELFF.

The V and J genes are TRBV30 and TRBJ2-4; no clear D gene. Trimming took 4 bases from V and 0 from J, leaving 7 bases between them. The germline V gene encodes CDR1 GTSNPN and CDR2 SVGIG (reference sequence). The CDR3 loop spans 13 amino acids. As DNA, the CDR3 is TGTGCCTGGAATCACCTAGCCAAAAACATTCAGTACTTC. Encoded protein: CAWNHLAKNIQYF.

The chain combines TRBV6-1 with TRBJ1-2; 7 bases match TRBD1. The CDR3 is 14 amino acids. Germline V lookup: CDR1 MNHNS, CDR2 SASEGT. Unmatched junction bases numbered 3, after V lost 4 bases and J lost 1 base. DNA for the CDR3: TGTGCCAGCAGTGCAGGGGGGGATAACTATGGCTACACCTTC. Translating it yields CASSAGGDNYGYTF.

The chain couples TRBV11-2 to TRBJ2-5, with D possibly being TRBD1 or TRBD2 (6 bases each). The CDR3 contains 16 residues. Germline CDR1 and CDR2: SGHAT and FQNNGV. Between the trimmed V and J ends, which lost 5 bases and 5 bases, there was a span of 21 bases. CDR3 protein: CASSTSAQGRKETQYF. For the CDR3, the DNA is TGTGCCAGCAGCACTAGTGCGCAGGGGAGGAAGGAGACCCAGTACTTC.

The chain carries TRBV5-1 and TRBJ2-5; 8 positions agree with TRBD1. CDR3 length: 16 residues. The ends lost 5 bases at V and 5 bases at J; junction bases unmatched: 14. Per germline, CDR1 SGHRS and CDR2 YFSETQ. CDR3 nucleotide sequence: TGCGCCAGCAGTAAATTGTCCGGACAGGGTATCGAGACCCAGTACTTC. Its protein product is CASSKLSGQGIETQYF. The full variable domain, its missing parts supplied by reference TRBV5-1 and TRBJ2-5, is KAGVTQTPRYLIKTRGQQVTLSCSPISGHRSVSWYQQTPGQGLQFLFEYFSETQRNKGNFPGRFSGRQFSNSRSEMNVSTLELGDSALYLCASSKLSGQGIETQYFGPGTRLLVL.

This chain joins TRBV29-1 and TRBJ2-7, with D maybe TRBD2 (6 bases). CDR1 is SQVTM and CDR2 is ANQGSEA in the germline V gene. The ends were cut back, 4 bases at V and 2 bases at J, with 18 bases in the middle. The CDR3 contains 15 residues. The CDR3 nucleotides are TGCAGCGTTGTCCCCGGGAGATCGGGAACCTACGAGCAGTACTTC. Amino acid sequence: CSVVPGRSGTYEQYF.

The genes are TRBV5-1 and TRBJ1-1, with TRBD1 identical over 8 bases. This CDR3 region has 14 residues. In germline, CDR1 is SGHRS, CDR2 YFSETQ. After removal of 3 bases from V and 8 bases from J, the junction contained 9 bases not matched to a gene. CDR3 bases: TGCGCCAGCAGCTGGGGGACAGGAGGGGCAGAAGCTTTCTTT. Translated, it gives CASSWGTGGAEAFF.

The gene calls are TRBV20-1 and TRBJ2-1; 8 bases are a match to TRBD1. Germline lookup yields CDR1 DFQATT and CDR2 SNEGSKA (reference sequence). V lost 5 bases and J lost 7; bases outside the gene matches: 1. This CDR3 is built from 11 residues. DNA of the CDR3: TGCAGTGCTGACAGGGGAAATGAGCAGTTCTTC. Translating gives CSADRGNEQFF.